The 28 T cell receptor beta chains given below trace back to one sample, sequenced in a study of neurological immune-mediated disorders. TCRdb used MiXCR to reprocess the 5' RACE reads, holding one entry per CDR3 protein. There are 35,000 to 45,000 distinct CDR3 sequences in the sample; almost 7.5% occur only once, and roughly 4.5% lies in the top ten. Source material: PBMCs. Receptors were obtained from a woman aged 40 to 49 in good health.

Concerning this clonotype: One end of the junction does not line up with germline, which may come from a read error. The CDR3 bases are TGCGCCAGCAGCCCGGGGGGGAACACATATACGCAGTATTTT. Protein sequence: CASSPGGNTYTQYF. The chain is built from TRBV5-1 and TRBJ2-3, with 8 bases that match TRBD2. Germline V gene sequence: CDR1 SGHRS, CDR2 YFSETQ. There are 14 residues in the CDR3.

This clonotype was recorded at least ten times. The J gene is TRBJ1-4, the V gene TRBV19; D gene uncertain. V lost 8 bases to trimming and J lost 5 bases, with 12 bases between them. Germline V CDR1 and CDR2: LNHDA, SQIVND (reference sequence). The CDR3 is 13 residues long. CDR3 region: CASRKGSNEKLFF. The DNA of the CDR3 is TGTGCCAGTCGGAAGGGATCAAATGAAAAACTGTTTTTT.

This clonotype was detected many times. As DNA, the CDR3 is TGTGCCAGCAGCTTGGGGGCAGGGGTAGGGGATGAGCAGTTCTTC. Amino acids: CASSLGAGVGDEQFF. J is TRBJ2-1 and V is TRBV5-5; possibly TRBD1 for D (6 bases). Trimming shortened V by 0 bases and J by 8 bases, and 15 bases separated the two germline ends. Germline lookup yields CDR1 SGHKS and CDR2 YYEKEE (reference sequence). The CDR3 is 15 amino acids.

This clonotype was detected ten times or more. This chain links TRBV20-1 with TRBJ2-1; no reliable D call. V dropped 6 bases and J dropped 4 bases, with 13 bases sitting between them. Germline V gene lookup returns CDR1 DFQATT and CDR2 SNEGSKA (reference sequence). This CDR3 contains 13 residues. CDR3: CSAPARKYNEQFF. The CDR3 coding sequence is TGCAGTGCCCCGGCTCGCAAGTACAATGAGCAGTTCTTC.

The table lists this clonotype with many counts. The gene calls are TRBV20-1 and TRBJ1-2; D call uncertain. The CDR3 totals 13 residues. Trimming cost V 0 bases and J 2 bases, with 7 bases left between them. Germline CDR1 DFQATT, CDR2 SNEGSKA (reference sequence). CDR3: CSARENGNYGYTF. CDR3 in DNA: TGCAGTGCTAGAGAAAACGGGAACTATGGCTACACCTTC.

This clonotype has ten or more counts. V gene TRBV20-1 combines with J gene TRBJ1-1; no definite D call. From germline, CDR1 is DFQATT and CDR2 SNEGSKA (reference sequence). The CDR3 contains 13 residues. V was cut by 1 base and J by 4 bases, with 10 bases left in between. The CDR3 sequence is CSARGLPGTEAFF. CDR3 DNA sequence: TGCAGTGCTAGAGGTCTCCCGGGCACTGAAGCTTTCTTT.

This clonotype was seen repeatedly, ten times or more. The junction departs from the called germline gene at one end, perhaps through a read error. The V and J genes are TRBV10-1 and TRBJ2-7, with TRBD2 as a possible D gene (5 bases). This CDR3 comprises 8 residues. The germline V gene encodes CDR1 WNHNN and CDR2 SYGVQD (reference sequence). This CDR3 reads CARGAGNF. For the CDR3, the DNA is TGCGCCAGAGGCGCCGGGAACTTC.

The CDR3 bases are TGTGCCAGCAGCCCCTGGGACAGGGATAACGAGCAGTACTTC. It codes for CASSPWDRDNEQYF. V is TRBV2 and J is TRBJ2-7; 9 bases are shared with TRBD1. Germline values: CDR1 SNHLY, CDR2 FYNNEI. The V and J ends lost 6 bases and 5 bases, in that order; junction bases with no gene match: 8. This CDR3 spans 14 amino acids.

The chain carries TRBV2 and TRBJ2-2, with D maybe TRBD2 (6 bases). CDR1 and CDR2 from the germline V gene are SNHLY and FYNNEI. V lost 6 bases, J lost 2 bases, and 13 bases lay in between. The CDR3 is 15 residues long. CDR3 coding DNA: TGTGCCAGCAGCCGGAGGGGCGGAAACACCGGGGAGCTGTTTTTT. Protein sequence: CASSRRGGNTGELFF.

This clonotype was recorded at least ten times. The gene calls are TRBV20-1 and TRBJ2-1; weak D call: TRBD2 (6 bases). CDR1 is DFQATT and CDR2 is SNEGSKA in the germline V gene (reference sequence). Trimming shortened V by 6 bases and J by 8 bases, and 14 bases separated the two germline ends. The CDR3 spans 12 residues. In DNA form, the CDR3 reads TGCAGTGCGAAACTAGCCGCTTATGAGCAGTTCTTC. Translation: CSAKLAAYEQFF.

This clonotype occurred many times. The chain has TRBV7-2 and TRBJ1-1; D uncertain. The CDR3 sequence is 14 residues long. With 5 bases removed from V and 10 bases from J, the gap between germline ends came to 20 bases. Germline V gene data show CDR1 as SGHTA and CDR2 as FQGNSA. CDR3 coding DNA: TGTGCCAGCAGCCCCCGGGTCGCGGGAAATCTAGCTTTCTTT. Encoded protein: CASSPRVAGNLAFF.

This clonotype is labeled medium-sized. The DNA for the CDR3 is TGTGCCAGCAGACCGGACAGGGATGACACTGAAGCTTTCTTT. This encodes CASRPDRDDTEAFF. The chain combines TRBV5-5 with TRBJ1-1, with 8 bases identical to TRBD1. The CDR3 is 14 amino acids. The ends lost 5 bases at V and 3 bases at J; junction bases unmatched: 6. The germline V gene has CDR1 SGHKS and CDR2 YYEKEE (reference sequence).

This clonotype was counted at least ten times. The rearrangement uses TRBV7-6 and TRBJ2-7; 9 bases map to TRBD1. The CDR3 loop spans 14 amino acids. V was clipped by 3 bases and J by 5 bases; unmatched bases: 5. Germline V gives CDR1 SGHVS, CDR2 FNYEAQ. CDR3 sequence (DNA): TGTGCCAGCAGCTTGGAGACAGGGGGGCACGAGCAGTACTTC. This encodes CASSLETGGHEQYF.

Many counts were recorded for this clonotype. The chain couples TRBV20-1 to TRBJ1-1; no firm D call. The CDR3 covers 12 residues. In germline, CDR1 is DFQATT, CDR2 SNEGSKA (reference sequence). Trimming pared 6 bases from V and 4 bases from J, leaving 12 bases between. CDR3 sequence: CSARERITEAFF. The CDR3 nucleotides read TGCAGTGCCCGGGAAAGGATCACTGAAGCTTTCTTT.

This clonotype was seen at least ten times. This chain connects TRBV4-1 to TRBJ2-1; 8 nucleotides line up with TRBD2. Germline V gene lookup returns CDR1 MGHRA and CDR2 YSYEKL. V shed 0 bases, J shed 4 bases, and the junction held 2 bases outside the gene matches. The CDR3 runs 15 residues. This CDR3 reads CASSQEPSGYNEQFF. The CDR3 nucleotides read TGCGCCAGCAGCCAAGAGCCTAGCGGGTACAATGAGCAGTTCTTC.

This clonotype was seen many times. The chain couples TRBV7-9 to TRBJ1-1; a weak D match, TRBD1 (5 bases). Trimming took 2 bases from V and 2 from J, leaving 9 bases between them. CDR3 length: 14 amino acids. In germline, CDR1 is SEHNR, CDR2 FQNEAQ (reference sequence). The CDR3 spells CASSLMTDNTEAFF. CDR3 bases: TGTGCCAGCAGCTTAATGACAGACAACACTGAAGCTTTCTTT. Combining the CDR3 with reference TRBV7-9 and TRBJ1-1 gives the whole variable domain DTGVSQNPRHKITKRGQNVTFRCDPISEHNRLYWYRQTLGQGPEFLTYFQNEAQLEKSRLLSDRFSAERPKGSFSTLEIQRTEQGDSAMYLCASSLMTDNTEAFFGQGTRLTVV.

This clonotype was detected a few times. The V call is TRBV18, the J call TRBJ1-5, with 7 bases lining up with TRBD1. CDR3 length: 14 residues. The V and J ends lost 5 bases and 5 bases, in that order; junction bases with no gene match: 6. The germline V gene has CDR1 KGHSH and CDR2 LQKENI. CDR3 sequence: CASSYQDRDQPQHF. CDR3 DNA: TGTGCCAGCTCATATCAAGACAGGGATCAGCCCCAGCATTTT.

This clonotype was seen repeatedly, ten times or more. The chain couples TRBV5-1 to TRBJ1-1; D is uncertain. The germline V gene encodes CDR1 SGHRS and CDR2 YFSETQ. The CDR3 runs to 13 residues. V lost 2 bases to trimming and J lost 4 bases, with 9 bases between them. Here the CDR3 reads CASSFADSTEAFF. CDR3 nucleotide sequence: TGCGCCAGCAGCTTCGCGGATAGCACTGAAGCTTTCTTT.

Many counts were recorded for this clonotype. The rearrangement uses TRBV2 and TRBJ2-7; the match to TRBD2 covers 8 bases. The V and J ends lost 6 bases and 4 bases, in that order; junction bases with no gene match: 8. The V gene's germline CDR1 is SNHLY and CDR2 FYNNEI. The length of the CDR3 is 14 residues. The CDR3 coding sequence is TGTGCCAGCAGACTAGCGGAGAGGGGTTACGAGCAGTACTTC. It is translated as CASRLAERGYEQYF.

This clonotype was seen repeatedly, ten times or more. This sequence joins TRBV12-3 or TRBV12-4 and TRBJ2-3, with 7 bases aligning to TRBD1. The CDR3 sequence is 15 residues long. J gave up 2 bases and V 4 bases, and 6 bases lay outside the gene matches. The DNA of the CDR3 is TGTGCCAGCAGTTCCTGGGACAGTTACACAGATACGCAGTATTTT. This translates into CASSSWDSYTDTQYF.

There are many counts of this clonotype. The V and J genes are TRBV4-1 and TRBJ2-6; D is perhaps TRBD1 (5 bases). Germline CDR1 MGHRA, CDR2 YSYEKL. The CDR3 loop spans 17 amino acids. With 0 bases removed from V and 0 bases from J, the gap between germline ends came to 9 bases. The DNA of the CDR3 is TGCGCCAGCAGCCAAGAGGTGGGGCTCTCTGGGGCCAACGTCCTGACTTTC. This translates into CASSQEVGLSGANVLTF.

This clonotype was seen at least ten times. The CDR3: CASSHRTGRKNTEAFF. The DNA for the CDR3 is TGTGCCAGCAGCCATCGGACAGGCAGGAAAAACACTGAAGCTTTCTTT. The chain joins TRBV14 to TRBJ1-1, with 7 positions matching TRBD1. Germline V CDR1 and CDR2: SGHDN, FVKESK. The CDR3 has 16 residues. J was trimmed by 2 bases and V by 3 bases; bases with no gene match: 9.

There are many counts of this clonotype. The chain combines TRBV18 with TRBJ1-5; the D is unclear. The CDR3 spans 13 residues. Trimming pared 6 bases from V and 4 bases from J, leaving 10 bases between. Germline V CDR1 and CDR2: KGHSH, LQKENI. The CDR3 reads CASSQDENQPQHF. CDR3 sequence (DNA): TGTGCCAGCTCTCAAGACGAGAATCAGCCCCAGCATTTT.

This clonotype came up many times. The V gene is TRBV18, the J gene TRBJ2-1, with D possibly being TRBD1 (5 bases). Germline CDR1 is KGHSH and CDR2 is LQKENI. Trimming removed 0 bases at V and 4 bases at J, with 16 bases between. This CDR3 is built from 17 residues. CDR3 sequence (DNA): TGTGCCAGCTCACCACCGCGGCCCAGGGCAGATTACAATGAGCAGTTCTTC. This codes for CASSPPRPRADYNEQFF. Together with reference TRBV18 and TRBJ2-1, the CDR3 gives the full variable domain: NAGVMQNPRHLVRRRGQEARLRCSPMKGHSHVYWYRQLPEEGLKFMVYLQKENIIDESGMPKERFSAEFPKEGPSILRIQQVVRGDSAAYFCASSPPRPRADYNEQFFGPGTRLTVL.

This clonotype was counted ten times or more. In DNA, the CDR3 is TGCAGTGCTAGAGGTGGACAGGGAAAGGAGAAAAACTATGGCTACACCTTC. Protein sequence: CSARGGQGKEKNYGYTF. The chain links TRBV20-1 to TRBJ1-2; 8 bases are shared with TRBD1. The CDR3 totals 17 residues. The J segment lost 2 bases and the V segment lost 1 base, leaving 12 bases of the junction unmatched. Germline V gene sequence: CDR1 DFQATT, CDR2 SNEGSKA (reference sequence).

This clonotype is medium-sized in the sample. This rearrangement joins TRBV5-1 to TRBJ1-5, with 9 bases matching TRBD1. The germline V gene encodes CDR1 SGHRS and CDR2 YFSETQ. Trimming took 4 bases from V and 4 from J; bases not matched to a gene: 6. The CDR3 consists of 15 residues. The CDR3: CASSPDGQGNQPQHF. The CDR3 DNA sequence: TGCGCCAGCAGCCCGGATGGACAGGGGAATCAGCCCCAGCATTTT.

This clonotype has at least ten counts. The rearrangement uses TRBV7-9 and TRBJ2-7; D may match TRBD1 or TRBD2 (6 bases each). Germline V CDR1 and CDR2: SEHNR, FQNEAQ (reference sequence). The CDR3 has 15 residues. Between the trimmed V and J ends, which lost 5 bases and 3 bases, there was a span of 17 bases. The DNA of the CDR3 is TGTGCCAGCAGCCCCGGGGGCACTAGGGTCTACGAGCAGTACTTC. Protein sequence: CASSPGGTRVYEQYF.

In its sample, this clonotype is medium-sized (0.01 to 0.1%). V is TRBV7-2 and J is TRBJ1-6; D gene unclear. This CDR3 has 13 residues. Germline-derived CDR1 and CDR2 are SGHTA and FQGNSA. Trimming took 2 bases from V and 10 from J, leaving 9 bases between them. In DNA form, the CDR3 reads TGTGCCAGCAGCTTATACGGCGACTCACCCCTCCACTTT. This translates into CASSLYGDSPLHF.